A selection of T cell receptor beta chains follows, all from one sample in a study of T cell repertoires in cytomegalovirus infection. TCRdb analysed the reads with MiXCR anew, one entry per CDR3 protein. Of 50,000 to 60,000 distinct CDR3 sequences listed, 15% to 20% are singletons. Their specific antigens are unknown. The material sequenced was CD8+ T cells from cultured PBMCs, taken from culture after CMV antigen stimulation. These receptors all come from a human donor in good health (CMV status not recorded). Some clones in this sample may be carry-over from other donors' samples. Both conserved end residues are part of each CDR3. The D gene is left open where the match is weak. Clone size is given for some rows only: seen once, a few or many times, or a class if the clone is expanded.

d_call	clone_size	v_call	j_call	cdr3_nt	cdr3_aa
NA	NA	TRBV6-5	TRBJ2-2	TGTGCCAGCAGTTACAATCCCAGGGGCGCATCCGGGGAGCTGTTTTTT	CASSYNPRGASGELFF
NA	NA	TRBV6-5	TRBJ2-5	TGTGCCAGCAGTTACGAAGGGGGGAAAGAGACCCAGTACTTC	CASSYEGGKETQYF
NA	NA	TRBV19	TRBJ1-4	TGTGCCAGTAGTATAGATGCTTCCGCGACGGCCGCAACTAATGAAAAACTGTTTTTT	CASSIDASATAATNEKLFF
NA	NA	TRBV7-8	TRBJ2-7	TGTGCCAGCAGCTCCTTCAATACAGGAGGAGATTCCTACGAGCAGTACTTC	CASSSFNTGGDSYEQYF
NA	NA	TRBV7-6	TRBJ1-3	TGTGCCAGCAGCTTAGGGGTTGGTGGAAACACCATATATTTT	CASSLGVGGNTIYF
TRBD2	NA	TRBV7-2	TRBJ2-7	TGTGCCAGCAGCTTGGCTCGGTTAGCGGGGTCCTACGAGCAGTACTTC	CASSLARLAGSYEQYF
NA	few	TRBV12-3/TRBV12-4	TRBJ1-1	TGTGCCAGCACTCGAGAGGTGAACTTCCACACTGAAGCTTTCTTT	CASTREVNFHTEAFF
TRBD2	few	TRBV7-2	TRBJ2-1	TGTGCCAGCACCCGACTAGCGGGAGGGGATGAGCAGTTCTTC	CASTRLAGGDEQFF
NA	NA	TRBV20-1	TRBJ1-1	TGCAGTGCTAGAGATAGGAGGGGGAGAATGAACACTGAAGCTTTCTTT	CSARDRRGRMNTEAFF
TRBD1	NA	TRBV19	TRBJ1-1	TGTGCCAGTAGTATACCTTACCAGACAGGGGGCACTGAAGCTTTCTTT	CASSIPYQTGGTEAFF
NA	NA	TRBV4-1	TRBJ1-1	TGCGCCAGCAGCCTACGTAGCCCCGGTACAGGTTTTAGGAACACTGAAGCTTTCTTT	CASSLRSPGTGFRNTEAFF
NA	NA	TRBV5-4	TRBJ1-2	TGTGCCAGCAGCTTCGATGGACAGCACTATGGCTACACCTTC	CASSFDGQHYGYTF
NA	NA	TRBV4-2	TRBJ2-1	TGTGCCAGCAGCCAAGATCTTCCAGGGACGGCACACAATGAGCAGTTCTTC	CASSQDLPGTAHNEQFF
NA	NA	TRBV7-2	TRBJ2-7	TGTGCCAGCAGCTTAGAAGGGCGGTTCGACGAGCAGTACTTC	CASSLEGRFDEQYF
NA	NA	TRBV25-1	TRBJ1-1	TGTGCCCACTCAGCAGGGACTGAAGCTTTCTTT	CAHSAGTEAFF
TRBD1	NA	TRBV5-4	TRBJ2-7	TGTGCCAGCAGTTGGGACAGCTCCTACGAGCAGTACTTC	CASSWDSSYEQYF
NA	NA	TRBV6-4	TRBJ1-1	TGTGCCAGCAGAGACTCCAGGGGGAACACTGAAGCTTTCTTT	CASRDSRGNTEAFF
NA	NA	TRBV28	TRBJ2-5	TGTGCCAGCAGTTATGGCTTAGGGTCCTCGTACCAAGAGACCCAGTACTTC	CASSYGLGSSYQETQYF
TRBD2	NA	TRBV12-3/TRBV12-4	TRBJ2-5	TGTGCCAGCAGTTTAATGCGGGGGGGCCTCGGAGAGACCCAGTACTTC	CASSLMRGGLGETQYF
NA	NA	TRBV9	TRBJ1-6	TGTGCCAGCAGCCAGATAAATTCACCCCTCCACTTT	CASSQINSPLHF
NA	NA	TRBV7-2	TRBJ2-4	TGTGCCATCAGCCCTGGGGGAGGGGGGTTCAAAAACATTCAGTACTTC	CAISPGGGGFKNIQYF
TRBD1	NA	TRBV7-2	TRBJ1-5	TGTGCCAGCAGCCGTTTACTCACAGGGGGACAGCCCCAGCATTTT	CASSRLLTGGQPQHF
NA	NA	TRBV7-9	TRBJ2-2	TGTGCCAGCAGCTTTATGGCAGGGGTCACCGGGGAGCTGTTTTTT	CASSFMAGVTGELFF
NA	NA	TRBV12-3/TRBV12-4	TRBJ1-1	TGTGCCAGCAGCGTCCCGGGCCGGGGGGCGGACACTGAAGCTTTCTTT	CASSVPGRGADTEAFF
NA	few	TRBV5-1	TRBJ1-1	TGCGCCAGCAGCCCCCAGCCTCCAGGGAACACTGAAGCTTTCTTT	CASSPQPPGNTEAFF
NA	NA	TRBV7-6	TRBJ2-5	TGTGCCAGCAGCTTAGCGGAGAACGAGGGATACCAAGAGACCCAGTACTTC	CASSLAENEGYQETQYF
TRBD1	few	TRBV27	TRBJ1-5	TGTGCCAGCAGTCAGGGGGTCAGCAATCAGCCCCAGCATTTT	CASSQGVSNQPQHF
TRBD1	NA	TRBV7-8	TRBJ1-2	TGTGCCAGCAGCCCAGAGGACGAGGACAGGGCTCATGGCTACACCTTC	CASSPEDEDRAHGYTF
NA	few	TRBV6-5	TRBJ1-4	TGTGCCAGCAGTTACTTCGGCAGGGAAGGTGAAAAACTGTTTTTT	CASSYFGREGEKLFF
NA	NA	TRBV6-5	TRBJ2-2	TGTGCCAGCAGTTACTCGATGGTAACCGGGGAGCTGTTTTTT	CASSYSMVTGELFF
NA	few	TRBV7-2	TRBJ1-5	TGTGCCAGCAGCTTAGGAGGTTATAGCAATCAGCCCCAGCATTTT	CASSLGGYSNQPQHF
NA	NA	TRBV4-1	TRBJ1-5	TGCGCCAGCAGCCAAACACTGTATAGCAATCAGCCCCAGCATTTT	CASSQTLYSNQPQHF
NA	NA	TRBV10-1	TRBJ2-3	TGCGCCAGCAGTGAGTGGGGGACAACTAGCACAGATACGCAGTATTTT	CASSEWGTTSTDTQYF
TRBD1	few	TRBV19	TRBJ2-7	TGTGCCAGTAGCGCGGCCGGGACAGGGGGCTACGAGCAGTACTTC	CASSAAGTGGYEQYF
NA	NA	TRBV7-8	TRBJ2-3	TGTGCCAGCAGCTTAGTGGTGGGGACGGTGACTACGCAGTATTTT	CASSLVVGTVTTQYF
NA	few	TRBV7-9	TRBJ1-2	TGTGCCAGCAGCTCCCCCGGCTCTAACTATGGCTACACCTTC	CASSSPGSNYGYTF
NA	many	TRBV7-2	TRBJ1-5	TGTGCCAGCAGCTTGAACAGCAATCAGCCCCAGCATTTT	CASSLNSNQPQHF
NA	once	TRBV14	TRBJ1-2	TGTGCCAGCAGCCAAGGGCACATTATCTATGGCTACACCTTC	CASSQGHIIYGYTF
TRBD2	NA	TRBV7-2	TRBJ2-7	TGTGCCAGCAGCTTAGCGCCGGGGGGCTCCTACGAGCAGTACTTC	CASSLAPGGSYEQYF
NA	few	TRBV7-2	TRBJ1-2	TGTGCCAGCCCCCTCAGGACAGGCTACACCTTC	CASPLRTGYTF
TRBD1	NA	TRBV4-3	TRBJ1-2	TGCGCCAGCAGCCACACAGGGGGCTCAAACTATGGCTACACCTTC	CASSHTGGSNYGYTF
NA	few	TRBV7-2	TRBJ2-5	TGTGCCAGCAGCCCCCAAACTATGGCCCAGTACTTC	CASSPQTMAQYF
NA	NA	TRBV7-8	TRBJ1-4	TGTGCCAGCAGCCCGAGGGGGGAAAAACTGTTTTTT	CASSPRGEKLFF
TRBD1	few	TRBV5-1	TRBJ1-2	TGCGCCAGCAGCTTGGTGGTGACAGGGGGCACTGGCTACACCTTC	CASSLVVTGGTGYTF
NA	NA	TRBV7-8	TRBJ2-7	TGTGCCAGCAGCTTAGTCGACTACGAGCAGTACTTC	CASSLVDYEQYF
TRBD1	NA	TRBV7-9	TRBJ2-7	TGTGCCAGCAGCTCCACAGGGGACTCCTACGAGCAGTACTTC	CASSSTGDSYEQYF
NA	NA	TRBV7-2	TRBJ2-1	TGTGCCAGCGGGCCTTCCGGAGCACCGTACAATGAGCAGTTCTTC	CASGPSGAPYNEQFF